The 18 T cell receptor beta chains in this list originate from one sample, sequenced in a study of T cells in Graves' hyperthyroidism and ophthalmopathy. RNA transcripts yielded amplified TCR beta CDR3 regions. The HTBI primer set served for first-round RT-PCR of the TCR CDR3. One entry per CDR3 protein results from TCRdb running MiXCR on the multiplex PCR reads. The data show about 380,000 distinct CDR3 sequences, with 14% seen just once and approximately 10% held by the top ten. Sequencing was performed on blood. These receptors came from a woman aged 60-70 years with Graves' hyperthyroidism.

This clonotype was observed many times. V is TRBV3-1 and J is TRBJ1-1; D is ambiguous. This CDR3 comprises 14 residues. Germline V lookup: CDR1 LGHDT, CDR2 YNNKEL (reference sequence). V was trimmed by 4 bases and J by 10 bases, leaving 19 bases between them. CDR3 coding DNA: TGTGCCAGCAGCCCTTCCGACAAAACTGGCGGAGCTTTCTTT. It yields the protein CASSPSDKTGGAFF.

This sequence joins TRBV27 and TRBJ1-2; D not certain. V shed 4 bases and J shed 8 bases, with 11 bases lying between them. This CDR3 is 12 amino acids long. Germline V gene lookup returns CDR1 MNHEY and CDR2 SMNVEV (reference sequence). The CDR3 DNA reads as TGTGCCAGCAGTTCGAAGTTGGGGGGCTACACCTTC. This gives the protein CASSSKLGGYTF.

This clonotype was picked up many times. The chain has TRBV2 and TRBJ2-5, with 13 bases fitting TRBD2. The CDR3 sequence is 18 residues long. The J segment lost 4 bases and the V segment lost 7 bases, leaving 15 bases of the junction unmatched. Looked up from germline, CDR1 is SNHLY and CDR2 is FYNNEI. The CDR3 DNA is TGTGCCAGCACCGAAGGGGGACTAGCGGGAAGTGGGCGAGAGACCCAGTACTTC. Amino acids: CASTEGGLAGSGRETQYF.

This chain uses TRBV10-3 with TRBJ2-7; 11 bases agree with TRBD1. From germline, CDR1 is ENHRY and CDR2 SYGVKD. This CDR3 comprises 19 residues. V lost 5 bases to trimming and J lost 3 bases; unmatched junction nucleotides: 18. The CDR3 reads CAISHRDRGVSGRLYEQYF. The CDR3 nucleotides read TGTGCCATCAGTCACCGGGACAGGGGGGTTAGCGGGAGACTCTACGAGCAGTACTTC.

This clonotype was seen many times. The chain combines TRBV18 with TRBJ1-6; possible D gene TRBD1, 5 bases. CDR3 length: 16 amino acids. Germline CDR1 is KGHSH and CDR2 is LQKENI. Deletions cut 0 bases from V and 5 bases from J, with 11 bases between. The CDR3 region has the DNA TGTGCCAGCTCACCACCAAACCTCAGGGATAATTCACCCCTCCACTTT. This encodes CASSPPNLRDNSPLHF.

A few counts support this clonotype. The genes are TRBV3-1 and TRBJ2-1; 7 positions match TRBD2. Losses at the gene ends were 0 bases for V and 2 bases for J; bases not matched to a gene: 10. Germline V gene sequence: CDR1 LGHDT, CDR2 YNNKEL (reference sequence). The CDR3 extends over 18 amino acids. The CDR3 region has the DNA TGTGCCAGCAGCCAAGAATTCTCCATCGGGGGGACCTACAATGAGCAGTTCTTC. Translating it yields CASSQEFSIGGTYNEQFF.

This clonotype was counted many times. CDR3 DNA: TGTGCCAGCAGCCTGGGACTAGCGGGAGGGAGGCGGGCGACAGATACGCAGTATTTT. Its protein product is CASSLGLAGGRRATDTQYF. J is TRBJ2-3 and V is TRBV11-2; TRBD2 matches 16 bases. V was clipped by 5 bases and J by 3 bases; unmatched bases: 11. Germline V gene lookup returns CDR1 SGHAT and CDR2 FQNNGV. The CDR3 has 19 residues.

The chain links TRBV7-3 to TRBJ2-1, with 8 bases identical to TRBD1. Germline lookup yields CDR1 SGHTA and CDR2 FQGTGA. V gave up 5 bases and J gave up 0 bases; unmatched junction bases: 9. The CDR3 runs 17 residues. In DNA, the CDR3 is TGTGCCAGCAGCCTAAGAACAGGGGGAAGCTCCTACAATGAGCAGTTCTTC. Residues: CASSLRTGGSSYNEQFF.

At least ten counts were recorded for this clonotype. The chain uses TRBV12-5 and TRBJ2-7, with 8 nucleotides matching TRBD1. The CDR3 has 17 residues. The junction had 13 bases not matched to a gene; V was cut back by 0 bases and J by 6 bases. Germline-derived CDR1 and CDR2 are LGHNT and FRNRAP. The CDR3 reads CASGLVGFVRTGFEQYF. In DNA form, the CDR3 reads TGTGCTAGTGGTTTGGTAGGTTTCGTACGGACAGGGTTCGAGCAGTACTTC.

This clonotype was recorded many times. This CDR3 reads CSARNEPGNEQFF. CDR3 sequence (DNA): TGCAGTGCTAGGAACGAGCCGGGCAATGAGCAGTTCTTC. J is TRBJ2-1 and V is TRBV20-1; no definite D call. This CDR3 has 13 residues. Trimming stripped 3 bases from V and 6 bases from J, with 12 bases between. Germline V gene sequence: CDR1 DFQATT, CDR2 SNEGSKA (reference sequence).

The rearrangement uses TRBV28 and TRBJ2-1; unclear D gene. The germline gives CDR1 MDHEN, CDR2 SYDVKM. Trimming left V 6 bases short and J 1 base short, with 13 bases between. The CDR3 totals 15 residues. The CDR3 sequence: CASSHDKGSYNEQFF. The CDR3, as DNA: TGTGCCAGCAGCCATGACAAAGGGTCCTACAATGAGCAGTTCTTC.

In this sample, this clonotype turned up a few times. This rearrangement joins TRBV10-3 to TRBJ2-6; D possibly corresponds to TRBD2 (6 bases). The germline CDR1 and CDR2 sequences are ENHRY and SYGVKD. The V end was cut by 4 bases, the J end by 1 base, with 8 bases between. The CDR3 length is 15 residues. The CDR3 bases are TGTGCCATCAGTGCGGGGGTTTCTGGGGCCAACGTCCTGACTTTC. This sequence encodes CAISAGVSGANVLTF.

The chain couples TRBV7-9 to TRBJ1-3; 9 nucleotides agree with TRBD1. The CDR3 totals 14 residues. The trim removed 5 bases at V and 4 bases at J, leaving 3 bases unmatched. From germline, CDR1 is SEHNR and CDR2 FQNEAQ (reference sequence). CDR3 sequence (DNA): TGTGCCAGCAGCCGGACAGGGGTCGGAAACACCATATATTTT. This translates into CASSRTGVGNTIYF.

This clonotype was observed a handful of times. The V call is TRBV7-9, the J call TRBJ2-2, with D possibly TRBD2 on 6 matching bases. The V end lost 4 bases, the J end lost 3 bases, and 12 bases lay between the germline ends. The CDR3 consists of 15 residues. CDR1 is SEHNR and CDR2 is FQNEAQ in the germline V gene (reference sequence). CDR3 amino acids: CASSSVREDTGELFF. The CDR3 bases are TGTGCCAGCAGCTCCGTCAGGGAGGACACCGGGGAGCTGTTTTTT.

This clonotype was detected ten times or more. The chain uses TRBV6-1 and TRBJ1-1; unclear D gene. CDR3 length: 12 amino acids. Germline V CDR1 and CDR2: MNHNS, SASEGT. V lost 6 bases, J lost 7 bases, and 12 bases lay in between. CDR3 sequence reads: CASREPTVEAFF. Written as DNA, the CDR3 is TGTGCCAGCAGAGAACCGACGGTTGAAGCTTTCTTT.

This clonotype was recorded many times. V is TRBV6-1 and J is TRBJ2-5, with D perhaps being TRBD1 or TRBD2 (5 bases each). The CDR3 runs to 17 residues. V shed 0 bases and J shed 4 bases, with 18 bases lying between them. CDR1 MNHNS and CDR2 SASEGT come from the germline V gene. Here the CDR3 DNA reads TGTGCCAGCAGTGAAGCGCTTCGGGGCTCGATCGTAGAGACCCAGTACTTC. Its translation is CASSEALRGSIVETQYF.

This clonotype occurred many times. The V and J genes are TRBV12-3 or TRBV12-4 and TRBJ2-1; D might be TRBD1 or TRBD2, each matching 5 bases. Trimming stripped 2 bases from V and 7 bases from J, with 15 bases between. The CDR3 totals 15 residues. The CDR3 sequence is CASSLRLAWGNEQFF. CDR3 DNA sequence: TGTGCCAGCAGTTTAAGGCTAGCCTGGGGGAATGAGCAGTTCTTC.

This sequence joins TRBV19 and TRBJ1-5, with 9 nucleotides matching TRBD1. V shed 5 bases, J shed 7 bases, and the junction held 9 bases outside the gene matches. The CDR3 has 15 amino acids. Germline CDR1 and CDR2: LNHDA and SQIVND (reference sequence). This chain's CDR3 is CASSGRDRVEQPQHF. CDR3 nucleotides: TGTGCCAGTAGTGGCCGGGACAGGGTGGAGCAGCCCCAGCATTTT.